The source of this T cell receptor beta chain is a study of cytomegalovirus exposure and HLA in healthy donors. This clone showed up just a few times. Its matching antigen is unknown. Researchers ran the PCR with 60 Vbeta and 13 Jbeta primers. The method was immunoSEQ multiplex PCR; TCRdb's version includes in-frame clones alone and lacks a portion of them. Of approximately 80,000 clones listed, around four fifths are singletons. Study results and limitations: Sequencing had likely introduced a cluster of highly shared sequence variants as an artifact. Later on, an analysis found that several of the most significant clusters appeared to be linked to common viral pathogens, which included parvovirus B19. Many donors carried some public TCRs, although rarity characterized most TCR sequences.

Though probably carrying unrecorded immune exposures, donors were nominally healthy at sampling. The J segment lost 4 bases and the V segment lost 5 bases, leaving 9 bases of the junction unmatched. The CDR3 has 16 amino acids. Germline CDR1 reads KGHSH; CDR2 reads LQKENI. The chain employs TRBV18 and TRBJ2-1; 9 bases align to TRBD2. This clonotype was sampled from a male donor in good health and CMV-seropositive. Sequenced: PBMCs. The chain's CDR3 is CASSTLAGKGYNEQFF. CDR3 coding DNA: TGTGCCAGCTCAACGCTAGCGGGAAAGGGGTACAATGAGCAGTTCTTC.